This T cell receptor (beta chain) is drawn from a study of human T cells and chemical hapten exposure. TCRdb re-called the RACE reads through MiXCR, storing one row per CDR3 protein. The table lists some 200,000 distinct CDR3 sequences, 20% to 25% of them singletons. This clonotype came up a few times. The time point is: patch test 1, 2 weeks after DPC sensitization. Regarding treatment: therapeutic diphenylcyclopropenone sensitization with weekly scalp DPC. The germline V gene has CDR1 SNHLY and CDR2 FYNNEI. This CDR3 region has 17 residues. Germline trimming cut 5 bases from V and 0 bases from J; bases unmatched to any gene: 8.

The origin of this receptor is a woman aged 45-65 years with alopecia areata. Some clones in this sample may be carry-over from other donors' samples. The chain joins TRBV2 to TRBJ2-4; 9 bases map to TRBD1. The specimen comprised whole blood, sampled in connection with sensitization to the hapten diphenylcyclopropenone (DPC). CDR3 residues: CASSYTGGGLAKNIQYF. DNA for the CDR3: TGTGCCAGCAGTTACACAGGGGGCGGACTAGCCAAAAACATTCAGTACTTC.